The rows below give T cell receptor beta chains drawn from one sample of a study of blood T cells in healthy people across ages. TCRdb reprocessed the 5' RACE reads with MiXCR, giving one entry per CDR3 protein. The sample shows about 1.6 million distinct CDR3 sequences, 30% to 35% of them seen only once. The sample taken for sequencing was blood. Receptors originate from a woman under 40 in good health. Both conserved end residues are part of each CDR3. D genes are given only for firm matches. The size entry is marked missing in some rows and otherwise reads once, few, many or a size class.

v_call,d_call,clone_size,j_call,cdr3_length,cdr3_nt,cdr3_aa
TRBV5-1,TRBD2,-,TRBJ2-1,16,TGCGCCAGCAGCGCCTTATCGGGACTAGCCTACAATGAGCAGTTCTTC,CASSALSGLAYNEQFF
TRBV20-1,TRBD1,-,TRBJ1-5,14,TGCAGTGCTACCCCGGGACAGGGCTATCAGCCCCAGCATTTT,CSATPGQGYQPQHF
TRBV5-1,-,few,TRBJ2-2,16,TGCGCCAGCAGCTTGGTGGTAAAGGGGACCGCCGGGGAGCTGTTTTTT,CASSLVVKGTAGELFF
TRBV18,TRBD2,-,TRBJ2-1,15,TGTGCCAGCTCACCAGAACTAGCGGGGATCAATGAGCAGTTCTTC,CASSPELAGINEQFF
TRBV2,TRBD1,once,TRBJ2-3,16,TGTGCCAGCAGTCCCCCGGTTGGACAGGGGGTGGATACGCAGTATTTT,CASSPPVGQGVDTQYF
TRBV20-1,-,-,TRBJ2-2,14,TGCAGTGCTTCCGGGACGGGGTATTTAGGGGAGCTGTTTTTT,CSASGTGYLGELFF
TRBV25-1,-,-,TRBJ2-7,14,TGTGCCAGCAGTGACGGTTCCAGCTCCTACGAGCAGTACTTC,CASSDGSSSYEQYF
TRBV20-1,TRBD1,few,TRBJ1-1,14,TGCAGTGCTAGACCTCAGGCAGGGGGCTTGGAAGCTTTCTTT,CSARPQAGGLEAFF
TRBV4-1,-,-,TRBJ1-1,12,TGCGCCGGCAGCCAAGGCGGCACTGAAGCTTTCTTT,CAGSQGGTEAFF
TRBV4-1,-,many,TRBJ2-7,15,TGCGCCAGCAGCCCAGAGGGGGGCCTCTCCTACGAGCAGTACTTC,CASSPEGGLSYEQYF
TRBV6-6,-,-,TRBJ2-7,13,TGTGCCAGCAGTTACGGCTCAGGGGTCGAGCAGTACTTC,CASSYGSGVEQYF